The subject of this entry is one T cell receptor beta chain. What it binds is unknown. Per the germline V gene, CDR1 is SGDLS and CDR2 is YYNGEE. The CDR3 has 15 amino acids. The authors ran a second PCR of about 6 to 11 cycles using a sample-barcoded 5' primer and a J-beta primer mix. All samples yielded 3 million or more CDR3-containing paired-end reads. TCRdb independently ran MiXCR on the 5' RACE reads; one entry per CDR3 protein. There are about 900,000 distinct CDR3 sequences in the sample; 62% occur only once, and 28% lies in the top ten. This sample is drawn from a study of blood T cells in healthy people across ages. Study outcomes and limitations: Versus aged donors, long-lived donors had higher diversity and more naive CD4+ cells.

The chain has TRBV9 and TRBJ2-4, with 7 bases identical to TRBD2. The end of the DNA is better explained by TRBJ2-7, so the J call may be wrong. Sample: blood. This TCR was sampled from a young man in good health. The CDR3 protein is CASSVAASGFYEQYF. The CDR3 nucleotides are TGTGCCAGCAGCGTAGCGGCTAGCGGTTTCTACGAGCAGTACTTC.